This entry describes one T cell receptor beta chain. Its antigen remains unidentified. The data stem from a study of shared clonotypes between healthy human individuals. Study-wide results and limits: The naive CD4 repertoires of a handful of donors were compared, and approximately 5.3% of clonotypes were shared. A generally larger estimated richness was seen in naive subsets than in memory subsets.

The V gene's germline CDR1 is MNHEY and CDR2 SMNVEV (reference sequence). The CDR3 totals 13 residues. Trimming cost V 6 bases and J 5 bases, with 11 bases left between them. The data were produced by immunoSEQ multiplex PCR, yet TCRdb's version contains in-frame clones alone and is incomplete. The sample lists under 350,000 clones, roughly 84% occurring once. V gene TRBV27 combines with J gene TRBJ1-5; D call uncertain. The receptor comes from a man aged 18 to 35 in good health. Sequencing was done on a sample of memory CD8+ T cells sorted from blood. Subset given: CD45RO+ cells pooled with CCR7-negative TemRA cells. The CDR3 loop reads CASRGEGHQPQHF. CDR3 in DNA: TGTGCCAGCAGGGGAGAGGGTCATCAGCCCCAGCATTTT.